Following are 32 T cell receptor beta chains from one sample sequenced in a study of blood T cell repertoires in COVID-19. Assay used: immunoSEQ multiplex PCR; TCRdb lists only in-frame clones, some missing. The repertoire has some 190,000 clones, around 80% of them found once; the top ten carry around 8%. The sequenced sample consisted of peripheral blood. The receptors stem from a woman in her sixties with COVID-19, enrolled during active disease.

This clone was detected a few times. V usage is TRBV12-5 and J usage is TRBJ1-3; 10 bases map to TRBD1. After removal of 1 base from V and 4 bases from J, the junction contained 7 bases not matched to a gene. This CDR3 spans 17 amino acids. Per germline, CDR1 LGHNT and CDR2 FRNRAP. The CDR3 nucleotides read TGTGCTAGTGGTTTGGCAACCGGGACAGGGGCCGGAAACACCATATATTTT. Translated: CASGLATGTGAGNTIYF.

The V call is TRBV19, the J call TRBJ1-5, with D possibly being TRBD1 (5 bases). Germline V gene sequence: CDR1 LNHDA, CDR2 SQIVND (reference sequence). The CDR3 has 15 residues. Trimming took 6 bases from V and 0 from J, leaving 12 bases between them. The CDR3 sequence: CASSEQENSNQPQHF. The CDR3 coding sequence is TGTGCCAGTAGCGAACAGGAAAATAGCAATCAGCCCCAGCATTTT.

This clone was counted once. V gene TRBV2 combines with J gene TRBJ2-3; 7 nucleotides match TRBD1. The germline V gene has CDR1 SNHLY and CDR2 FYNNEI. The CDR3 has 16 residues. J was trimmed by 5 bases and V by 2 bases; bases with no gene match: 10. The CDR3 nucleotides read TGTGCCAGCAGTGAAAGGGGGCCGAGGAGCCGAGATACGCAGTATTTT. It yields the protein CASSERGPRSRDTQYF.

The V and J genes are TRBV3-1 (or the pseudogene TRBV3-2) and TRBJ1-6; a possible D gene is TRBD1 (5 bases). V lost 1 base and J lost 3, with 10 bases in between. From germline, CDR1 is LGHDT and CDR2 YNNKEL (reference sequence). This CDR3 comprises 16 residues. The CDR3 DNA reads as TGTGCCAGCAGCCAAGGGGGCGGCGGCTATAATTCACCCCTCCACTTT. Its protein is CASSQGGGGYNSPLHF.

The CDR3 sequence: CASTWTLGDSPLHF. CDR3 nucleotides: TGTGCCAGCACCTGGACGCTAGGGGATTCACCCCTCCACTTT. The rearrangement joins TRBV7-3 to TRBJ1-6; weak D call: TRBD1 (5 bases). Germline-derived CDR1 and CDR2 are SGHTA and FQGTGA. The ends were cut back, 7 bases at V and 8 bases at J, with 15 bases in the middle. The CDR3 consists of 14 residues.

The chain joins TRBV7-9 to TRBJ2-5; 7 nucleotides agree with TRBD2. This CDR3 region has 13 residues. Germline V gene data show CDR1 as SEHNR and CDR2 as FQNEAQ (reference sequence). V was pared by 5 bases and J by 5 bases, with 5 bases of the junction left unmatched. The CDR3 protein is CASSGGRGETQYF. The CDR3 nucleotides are TGTGCCAGCAGCGGCGGGAGAGGTGAGACCCAGTACTTC.

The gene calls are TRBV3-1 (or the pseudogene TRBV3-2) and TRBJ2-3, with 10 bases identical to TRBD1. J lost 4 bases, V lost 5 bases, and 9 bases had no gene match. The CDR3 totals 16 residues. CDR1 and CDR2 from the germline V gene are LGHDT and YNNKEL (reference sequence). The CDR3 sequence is CASSKRDRGMADTQYF. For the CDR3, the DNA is TGTGCCAGCAGCAAGCGGGACAGGGGTATGGCAGATACGCAGTATTTT.

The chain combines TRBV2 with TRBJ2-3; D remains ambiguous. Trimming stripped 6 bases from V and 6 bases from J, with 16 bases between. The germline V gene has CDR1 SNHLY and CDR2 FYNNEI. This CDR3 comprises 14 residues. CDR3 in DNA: TGTGCCAGCAGCCTCAGGATAATACCGGATACGCAGTATTTT. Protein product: CASSLRIIPDTQYF.

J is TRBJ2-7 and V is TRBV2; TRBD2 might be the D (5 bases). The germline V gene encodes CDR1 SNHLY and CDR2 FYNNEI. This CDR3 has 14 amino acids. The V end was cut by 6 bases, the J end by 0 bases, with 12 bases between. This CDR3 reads CASSINSVSYEQYF. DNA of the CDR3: TGTGCCAGCAGCATTAATAGCGTCTCCTACGAGCAGTACTTC.

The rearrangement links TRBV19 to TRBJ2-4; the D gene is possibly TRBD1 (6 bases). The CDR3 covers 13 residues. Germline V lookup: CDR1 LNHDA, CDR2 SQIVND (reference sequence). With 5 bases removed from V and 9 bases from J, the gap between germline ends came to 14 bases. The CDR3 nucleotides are TGTGCCAGTAGTTCTGGCAGGGGAACCATTCAGTACTTC. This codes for CASSSGRGTIQYF.

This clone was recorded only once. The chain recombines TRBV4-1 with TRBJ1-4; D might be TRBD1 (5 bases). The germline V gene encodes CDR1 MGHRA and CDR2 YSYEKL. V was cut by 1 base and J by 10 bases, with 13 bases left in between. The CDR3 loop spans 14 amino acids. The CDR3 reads CASSQAGQGGKLFF. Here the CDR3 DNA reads TGCGCCAGCAGCCAAGCAGGGCAGGGAGGAAAACTGTTTTTT.

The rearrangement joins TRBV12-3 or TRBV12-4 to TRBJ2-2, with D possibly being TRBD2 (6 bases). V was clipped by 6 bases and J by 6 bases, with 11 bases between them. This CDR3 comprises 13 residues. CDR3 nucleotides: TGTGCCAGCAGCCAATGGGGGGCCGGGGAGCTGTTTTTT. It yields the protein CASSQWGAGELFF.

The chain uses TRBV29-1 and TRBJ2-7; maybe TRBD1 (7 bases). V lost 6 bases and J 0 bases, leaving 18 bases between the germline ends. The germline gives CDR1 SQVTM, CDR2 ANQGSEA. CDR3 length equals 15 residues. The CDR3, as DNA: TGCAGCGTCCTCAGGGGGGCCTCAAGCTCCTACGAGCAGTACTTC. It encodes CSVLRGASSSYEQYF.

The chain's CDR3 is CASSVNRGGDTQYF. CDR3 nucleotides: TGTGCCAGCAGTGTGAACAGGGGGGGAGATACGCAGTATTTT. V gene TRBV2 combines with J gene TRBJ2-3; possible D gene TRBD1, 8 bases. V gave up 4 bases and J gave up 5 bases, with 13 bases separating them. The length of the CDR3 is 14 residues. Per the germline V gene, CDR1 is SNHLY and CDR2 is FYNNEI. The full variable domain, in which reference TRBV2 and TRBJ2-3 provide the parts outside the CDR3, is EPEVTQTPSHQVTQMGQEVILRCVPISNHLYFYWYRQILGQKVEFLVSFYNNEISEKSEIFDDQFSVERPDGSNFTLKIRSTKLEDSAMYFCASSVNRGGDTQYFGPGTRLTVL.

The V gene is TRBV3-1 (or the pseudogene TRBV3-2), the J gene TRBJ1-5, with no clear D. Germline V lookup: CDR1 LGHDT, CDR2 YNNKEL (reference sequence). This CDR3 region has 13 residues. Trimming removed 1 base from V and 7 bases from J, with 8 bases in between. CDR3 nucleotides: TGTGCCAGCAGCCAAGCGGGTATGCAGCCCCAGCATTTT. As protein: CASSQAGMQPQHF.

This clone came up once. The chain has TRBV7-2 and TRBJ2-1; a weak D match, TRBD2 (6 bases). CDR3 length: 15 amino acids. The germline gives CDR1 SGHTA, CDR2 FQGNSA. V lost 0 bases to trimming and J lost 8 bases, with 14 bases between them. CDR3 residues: CASSLATGVSYEQFF. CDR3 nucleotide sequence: TGTGCCAGCAGCTTAGCAACGGGAGTGTCGTATGAGCAGTTCTTC.

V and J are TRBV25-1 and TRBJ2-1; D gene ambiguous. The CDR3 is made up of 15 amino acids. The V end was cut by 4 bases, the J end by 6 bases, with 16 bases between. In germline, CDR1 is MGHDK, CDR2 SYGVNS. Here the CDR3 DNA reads TGTGCCAGCAGTGCTCAGGCCCGCTTTGTCAATGAGCAGTTCTTC. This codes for CASSAQARFVNEQFF.

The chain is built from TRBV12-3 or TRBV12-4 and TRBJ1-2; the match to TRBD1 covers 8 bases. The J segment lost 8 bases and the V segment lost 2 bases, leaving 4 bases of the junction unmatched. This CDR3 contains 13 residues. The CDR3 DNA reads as TGTGCCAGCAGTTTAAAGACAGGGGCCGGCTACACCTTC. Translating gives CASSLKTGAGYTF.

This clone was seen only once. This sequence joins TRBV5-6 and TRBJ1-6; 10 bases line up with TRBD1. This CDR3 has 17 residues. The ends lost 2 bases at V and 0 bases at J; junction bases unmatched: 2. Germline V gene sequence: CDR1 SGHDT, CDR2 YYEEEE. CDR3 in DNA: TGTGCCAGCAGCTTAAGACAGGGGGCCTCCTATAATTCACCCCTCCACTTT. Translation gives CASSLRQGASYNSPLHF.

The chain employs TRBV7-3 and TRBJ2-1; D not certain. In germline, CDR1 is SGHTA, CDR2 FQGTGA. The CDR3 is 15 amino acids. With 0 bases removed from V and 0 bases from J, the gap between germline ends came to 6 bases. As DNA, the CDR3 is TGTGCCAGCAGCTTAACCCTAGGCTCCTACAATGAGCAGTTCTTC. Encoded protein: CASSLTLGSYNEQFF.

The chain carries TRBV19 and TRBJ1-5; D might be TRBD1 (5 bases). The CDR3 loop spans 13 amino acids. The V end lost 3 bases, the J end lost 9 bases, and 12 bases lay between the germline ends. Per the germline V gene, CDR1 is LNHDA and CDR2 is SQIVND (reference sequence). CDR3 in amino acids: CASSMGGVGPQHF. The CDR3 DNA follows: TGTGCCAGTAGTATGGGGGGGGTAGGGCCCCAGCATTTT.

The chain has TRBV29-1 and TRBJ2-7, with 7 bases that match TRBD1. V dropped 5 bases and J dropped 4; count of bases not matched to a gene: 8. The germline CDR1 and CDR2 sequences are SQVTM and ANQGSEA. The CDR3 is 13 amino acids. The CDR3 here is CSVRETGNYEQYF. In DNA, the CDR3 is TGCAGCGTTCGCGAGACAGGGAATTACGAGCAGTACTTC.

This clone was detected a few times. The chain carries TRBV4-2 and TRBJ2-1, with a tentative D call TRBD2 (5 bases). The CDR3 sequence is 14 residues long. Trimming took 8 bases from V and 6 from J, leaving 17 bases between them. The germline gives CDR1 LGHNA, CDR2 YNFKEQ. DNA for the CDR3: TGTGCCAGCGGGGTTTTGCTTGAGGGCAATGAGCAGTTCTTC. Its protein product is CASGVLLEGNEQFF.

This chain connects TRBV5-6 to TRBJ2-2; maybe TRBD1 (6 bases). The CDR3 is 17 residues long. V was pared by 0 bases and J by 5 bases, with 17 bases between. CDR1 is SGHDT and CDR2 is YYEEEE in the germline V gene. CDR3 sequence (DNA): TGTGCCAGCAGCTTGGGGTCCTACAGGGCCAAGACCGGGGAGCTGTTTTTT. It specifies CASSLGSYRAKTGELFF.

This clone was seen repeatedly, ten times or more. The CDR3 loop reads CASSQDPGHLNQPQHF. Here the CDR3 DNA reads TGCGCCAGCAGCCAAGATCCCGGACACCTCAATCAGCCCCAGCATTTT. The rearrangement joins TRBV4-1 to TRBJ1-5; weak D call: TRBD1 (5 bases). Trimming took 0 bases from V and 3 from J, leaving 12 bases between them. The CDR3 runs to 16 residues. The germline V gene encodes CDR1 MGHRA and CDR2 YSYEKL.

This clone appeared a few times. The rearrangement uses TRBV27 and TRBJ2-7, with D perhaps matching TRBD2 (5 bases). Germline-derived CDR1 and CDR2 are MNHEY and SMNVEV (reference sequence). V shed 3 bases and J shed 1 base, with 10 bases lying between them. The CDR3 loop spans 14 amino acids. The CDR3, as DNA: TGTGCCAGCAGTTTGGGTGGGAGATCCTACGAGCAGTACTTC. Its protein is CASSLGGRSYEQYF.

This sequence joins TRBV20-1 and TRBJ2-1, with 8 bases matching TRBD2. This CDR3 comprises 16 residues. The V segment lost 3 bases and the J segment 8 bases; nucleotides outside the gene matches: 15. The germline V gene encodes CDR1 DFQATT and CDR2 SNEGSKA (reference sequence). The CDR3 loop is CSASTSGVGHPDEQFF. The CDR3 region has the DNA TGCAGTGCTAGTACTAGCGGCGTGGGACACCCTGATGAGCAGTTCTTC.

The CDR3 bases are TGCGCCAGCAGCTTGACAGGGTTGCGGGAGACCCAGTACTTC. Translation gives CASSLTGLRETQYF. J is TRBJ2-5 and V is TRBV5-1; TRBD1 is a possible D gene (6 bases). The V gene's germline CDR1 is SGHRS and CDR2 YFSETQ. The CDR3 covers 14 residues. V was clipped by 1 base and J by 5 bases, with 12 bases between them.

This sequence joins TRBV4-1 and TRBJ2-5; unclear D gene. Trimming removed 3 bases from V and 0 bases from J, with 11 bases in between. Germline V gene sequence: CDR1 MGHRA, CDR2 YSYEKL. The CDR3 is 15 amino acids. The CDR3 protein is CASSHLYPYQETQYF. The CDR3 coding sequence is TGCGCCAGCAGCCATCTCTATCCTTACCAAGAGACCCAGTACTTC.

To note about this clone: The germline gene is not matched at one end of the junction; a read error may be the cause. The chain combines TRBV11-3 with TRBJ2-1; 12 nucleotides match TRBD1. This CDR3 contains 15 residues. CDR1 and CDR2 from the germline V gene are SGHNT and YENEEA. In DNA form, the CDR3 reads TGTGCCGGCAGCCGCCGGGACAGGGGGCGTGATGAGCAGTTCTTC. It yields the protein CAGSRRDRGRDEQFF. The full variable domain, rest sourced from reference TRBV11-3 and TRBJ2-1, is EAGVVQSPRYKIIEKKQPVAFWCNPISGHNTLYWYLQNLGQGPELLIRYENEEAVDDSQLPKDRFSAERLKGVDSTLKIQPAELGDSAVYLCAGSRRDRGRDEQFFGPGTRLTVL.

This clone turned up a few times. The CDR3 DNA sequence: TGTGCCAGCAGCTTAAGAGGGGGCGCTTCGAACACCGGGGAGCTGTTTTTT. Protein: CASSLRGGASNTGELFF. The chain uses TRBV7-8 and TRBJ2-2, with 7 bases matching TRBD1. In germline, CDR1 is SGHVS, CDR2 FQNEAQ. This CDR3 has 17 residues. Germline trimming cut 2 bases from V and 0 bases from J; bases unmatched to any gene: 6.

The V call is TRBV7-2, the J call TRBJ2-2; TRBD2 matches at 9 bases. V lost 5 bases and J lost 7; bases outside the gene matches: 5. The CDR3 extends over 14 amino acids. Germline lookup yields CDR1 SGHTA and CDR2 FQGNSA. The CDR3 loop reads CASSDRTSVGELFF. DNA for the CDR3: TGTGCCAGCAGCGACCGGACTAGCGTCGGGGAGCTGTTTTTT.